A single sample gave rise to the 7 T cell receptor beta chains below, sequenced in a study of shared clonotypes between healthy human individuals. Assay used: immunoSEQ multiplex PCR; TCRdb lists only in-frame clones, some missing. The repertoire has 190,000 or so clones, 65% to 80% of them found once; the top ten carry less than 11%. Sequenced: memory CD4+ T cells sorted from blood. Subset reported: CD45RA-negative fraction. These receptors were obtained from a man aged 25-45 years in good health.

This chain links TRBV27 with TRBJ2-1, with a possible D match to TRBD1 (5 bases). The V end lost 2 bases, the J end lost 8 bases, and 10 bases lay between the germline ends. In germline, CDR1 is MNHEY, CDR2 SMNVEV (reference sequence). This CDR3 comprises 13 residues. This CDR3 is CASSLRGGDEQFF. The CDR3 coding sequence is TGTGCCAGCAGTTTAAGGGGTGGCGATGAGCAGTTCTTC.

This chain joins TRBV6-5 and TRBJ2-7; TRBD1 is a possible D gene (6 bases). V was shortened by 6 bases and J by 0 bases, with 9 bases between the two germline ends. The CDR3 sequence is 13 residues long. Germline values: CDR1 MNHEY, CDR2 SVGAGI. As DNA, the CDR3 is TGTGCCAGCAGGCCGGACAGCTCCTACGAGCAGTACTTC. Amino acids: CASRPDSSYEQYF.

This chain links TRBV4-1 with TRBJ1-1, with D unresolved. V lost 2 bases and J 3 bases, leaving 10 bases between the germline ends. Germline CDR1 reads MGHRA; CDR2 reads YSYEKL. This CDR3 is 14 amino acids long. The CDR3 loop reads CASSQTDIDTEAFF. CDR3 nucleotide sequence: TGCGCCAGCAGCCAAACCGACATAGACACTGAAGCTTTCTTT.

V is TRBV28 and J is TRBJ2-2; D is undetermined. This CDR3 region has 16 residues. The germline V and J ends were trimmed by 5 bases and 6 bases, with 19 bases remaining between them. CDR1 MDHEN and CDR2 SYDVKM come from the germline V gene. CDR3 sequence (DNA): TGTGCCAGCAGTGGAGCGATAAGACGGTCGGCCGGGGAGCTGTTTTTT. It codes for CASSGAIRRSAGELFF.

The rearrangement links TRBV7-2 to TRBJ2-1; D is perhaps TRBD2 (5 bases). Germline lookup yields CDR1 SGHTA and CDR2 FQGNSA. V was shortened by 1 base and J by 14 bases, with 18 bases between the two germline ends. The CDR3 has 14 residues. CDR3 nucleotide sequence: TGTGCCAGCAGCTTAGAGGGAGCCTCGAACCCGGAGTTCTTC. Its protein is CASSLEGASNPEFF. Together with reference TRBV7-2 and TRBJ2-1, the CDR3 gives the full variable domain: GAGVSQSPSNKVTEKGKDVELRCDPISGHTALYWYRQSLGQGLEFLIYFQGNSAPDKSGLPSDRFSAERTGGSVSTLTIQRTQQEDSAVYLCASSLEGASNPEFFGPGTRLTVL.

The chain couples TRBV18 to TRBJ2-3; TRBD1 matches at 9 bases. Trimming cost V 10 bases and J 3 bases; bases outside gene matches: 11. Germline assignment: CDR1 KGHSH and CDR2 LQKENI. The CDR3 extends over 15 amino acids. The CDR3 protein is CANSHGQGITDTQYF. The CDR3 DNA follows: TGTGCCAACTCGCACGGACAGGGGATAACAGATACGCAGTATTTT.

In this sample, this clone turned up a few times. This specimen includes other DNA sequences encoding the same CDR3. In DNA, the CDR3 is TGCGCCAGCGGGGGTCGGGAGGGCGGCGAGCAGTACTTC. The encoded protein is CASGGREGGEQYF. V is TRBV10-2 and J is TRBJ2-7; 8 bases are a match to TRBD2. This CDR3 region has 13 residues. In germline, CDR1 is WSHSY, CDR2 SAAADI. The trim removed 8 bases at V and 6 bases at J, leaving 9 bases unmatched.